This T cell receptor beta chain was sequenced in a study of blood T cell repertoires in COVID-19. Study overall: COVID-19 samples from acute and convalescent phases originated in the United States, Italy and Spain. Sample material is recorded as cDNA or gDNA derived from T cells, B-cell-depleted T cells, or PBMCs.

There are 15 residues in the CDR3. The germline CDR1 and CDR2 sequences are SGHVS and FNYEAQ. Trimming removed 3 bases from V and 5 bases from J; junction bases left unmatched: 5. The authors' processing: Reference gene primer amplification gave nucleated cell count estimates. Assay: immunoSEQ multiplex PCR; the TCRdb copy retains only in-frame clones and omits some. V, J and clone size are those of that table, while D and trimming were read from the DNA. The sample has a few hundred thousand clones, 70% to 90% seen once. Across about two dozen US areas, participants ranged in age from roughly 18 to 95 years.

Sequencing was performed on PBMCs or T cells enriched from blood (not recorded which). The receptor's source is a woman aged 25 to 39 who had recovered from COVID-19. This chain links TRBV7-6 with TRBJ2-1, with 9 bases matching TRBD2. The CDR3 spells CASSFPGLADNEQFF. CDR3 coding DNA: TGTGCCAGCAGCTTCCCGGGACTAGCCGACAATGAGCAGTTCTTC.